This T cell receptor beta chain was recovered during a study of neurological immune-mediated disorders. TCRdb re-derived calls from the 5' RACE reads in MiXCR, one entry per CDR3 protein. This table holds 50,000 or so distinct CDR3 sequences, around 10% found once. This clonotype has at least ten counts. Specimen: PBMCs. This TCR derives from a man between 60 and 75 years old in good health.

DNA of the CDR3: TGTGCCAGCAGTTTTAGCATCATCGGGGCCAACGTCCTGACTTTC. Translated, it gives CASSFSIIGANVLTF. This chain joins TRBV28 and TRBJ2-6; no clear D gene. V was trimmed by 3 bases and J by 4 bases, leaving 10 bases between them. Germline V gene lookup returns CDR1 MDHEN and CDR2 SYDVKM. This CDR3 is 15 amino acids long.